This T cell receptor (beta chain) was identified in a study of blood T cell repertoires in COVID-19. About the research overall: T cells, B-cell-depleted T cells, or PBMCs provided the cDNA or gDNA that served as material.

Only a few counts were recorded for this clone. The repertoire was sequenced with immunoSEQ multiplex PCR; TCRdb's copy has only in-frame clones and lacks some. The repertoire holds about 130,000 clones, with about 86% as singletons. CDR3 length: 15 amino acids. V was clipped by 6 bases and J by 1 base; unmatched bases: 8. Looked up from germline, CDR1 is LGHDT and CDR2 is YNNKEL (reference sequence). The material sequenced was PBMCs or T cells enriched from blood (not recorded which). The chain combines TRBV3-1 (or the pseudogene TRBV3-2) with TRBJ2-7; 8 nucleotides line up with TRBD2. The sequence came from a man aged 35 to 55 with acute COVID-19. The chain's CDR3 is CASSSRSSGSYEQYF. CDR3 in DNA: TGTGCCAGCAGTTCAAGGTCTAGCGGGTCCTACGAGCAGTACTTC.